The rows below give T cell receptor beta chains drawn from one sample of a study of T-cell memory formation after mild COVID-19. MiXCR was run by TCRdb on the 5' RACE reads, yielding one entry per CDR3 protein. The data hold roughly 320,000 distinct CDR3 sequences, with around 30% observed a single time. The sequenced sample consisted of PBMCs or a T cell subset sorted from them (not recorded which). These receptors were taken from an adult woman who had mild COVID-19 (a few samples of this study predate the infection). Cell type and time point are not known. CDR3s include the opening cysteine and the closing phenylalanine or tryptophan. The order of the fields is D gene, clone size, V gene, J gene, CDR3 protein. A D gene is named only where the DNA matches it firmly. Size is omitted from some rows. Given values are once, few, many or a class for expanded clones.

d_gene: .
abundance: few
v_gene: TRBV7-9
j_gene: TRBJ2-2
CDR3aa: CASSLDLDTGELFF

d_gene: .
abundance: .
v_gene: TRBV4-1
j_gene: TRBJ2-7
CDR3aa: CASSQVTAPDYEQYF

d_gene: TRBD2
abundance: .
v_gene: TRBV11-3
j_gene: TRBJ2-7
CDR3aa: CASSLRGGLDSYEQYF

d_gene: TRBD2
abundance: few
v_gene: TRBV7-2
j_gene: TRBJ2-7
CDR3aa: CASSWRTSGSNEQYF

d_gene: TRBD1
abundance: few
v_gene: TRBV6-5
j_gene: TRBJ1-2
CDR3aa: CASSYSDRGNGYTF

d_gene: .
abundance: few
v_gene: TRBV6-5
j_gene: TRBJ1-2
CDR3aa: CASTPGTLGDYGYTF

d_gene: .
abundance: .
v_gene: TRBV11-2
j_gene: TRBJ1-2
CDR3aa: CASSLGLILNYGYTF

d_gene: .
abundance: few
v_gene: TRBV20-1
j_gene: TRBJ2-7
CDR3aa: CSALQDPNSYEQYF

d_gene: TRBD1
abundance: few
v_gene: TRBV5-1
j_gene: TRBJ2-7
CDR3aa: CASSLAATGIYEQYF

d_gene: .
abundance: .
v_gene: TRBV7-2
j_gene: TRBJ1-2
CDR3aa: CASSTGKGDGYTF

d_gene: TRBD1
abundance: .
v_gene: TRBV5-1
j_gene: TRBJ2-7
CDR3aa: CASSLEGAFGEQYF

d_gene: .
abundance: few
v_gene: TRBV19
j_gene: TRBJ2-7
CDR3aa: CASSITARSGRNYEQYF

d_gene: .
abundance: few
v_gene: TRBV24-1
j_gene: TRBJ2-1
CDR3aa: CATTDGPNNEQFF

d_gene: .
abundance: .
v_gene: TRBV7-8
j_gene: TRBJ1-1
CDR3aa: CASSLALRAADNTEAFF

d_gene: TRBD2
abundance: .
v_gene: TRBV4-1
j_gene: TRBJ2-3
CDR3aa: CASSQTSGGNTDTQYF

d_gene: .
abundance: once
v_gene: TRBV2
j_gene: TRBJ2-5
CDR3aa: CASHYEETQYF

d_gene: .
abundance: .
v_gene: TRBV30
j_gene: TRBJ1-2
CDR3aa: CAWTDSGLSYGYTF

d_gene: TRBD1
abundance: few
v_gene: TRBV24-1
j_gene: TRBJ2-1
CDR3aa: CATSTGGSYNEQFF

d_gene: TRBD2
abundance: few
v_gene: TRBV24-1
j_gene: TRBJ2-3
CDR3aa: CATSARGGVERTDTQYF

d_gene: .
abundance: few
v_gene: TRBV9
j_gene: TRBJ2-7
CDR3aa: CASSRGGGSYEQYF

d_gene: .
abundance: .
v_gene: TRBV20-1
j_gene: TRBJ2-2
CDR3aa: CSAPFGGNTGELFF

d_gene: .
abundance: .
v_gene: TRBV15
j_gene: TRBJ2-7
CDR3aa: CATSRDRGVGYEQYF

d_gene: .
abundance: .
v_gene: TRBV10-3
j_gene: TRBJ2-3
CDR3aa: CAIRTVGTDTQYF

d_gene: .
abundance: few
v_gene: TRBV11-2
j_gene: TRBJ2-3
CDR3aa: CASSFRSSTDTQYF

d_gene: TRBD1
abundance: few
v_gene: TRBV5-6
j_gene: TRBJ2-2
CDR3aa: CASSLGGQGGTELFF

d_gene: TRBD2
abundance: .
v_gene: TRBV27
j_gene: TRBJ2-5
CDR3aa: CASSLLAGEETQYF

d_gene: .
abundance: few
v_gene: TRBV6-6
j_gene: TRBJ1-3
CDR3aa: CASSSRGKAGNTIYF

d_gene: .
abundance: few
v_gene: TRBV12-3/TRBV12-4
j_gene: TRBJ2-7
CDR3aa: CASSFFEAASYEQYF

d_gene: .
abundance: few
v_gene: TRBV6-2/TRBV6-3
j_gene: TRBJ2-1
CDR3aa: CASSYSQVPLVGYNEQFF

d_gene: .
abundance: few
v_gene: TRBV7-8
j_gene: TRBJ2-1
CDR3aa: CASSFGNVAEQFF